These 9 T cell receptor beta chains were sequenced from one sample in a study of identifying expanded T cells in peripheral blood. Produced via immunoSEQ multiplex PCR; TCRdb's table is partial and in-frame only. This table has roughly 100,000 clones, roughly 89% appearing once. Sequencing was carried out using blood. The source of these receptors is a person aged 18 to 70 in good health.

The chain employs TRBV19 and TRBJ2-1; D not resolved. Germline values: CDR1 LNHDA, CDR2 SQIVND (reference sequence). V lost 3 bases to trimming and J lost 7 bases, with 13 bases between them. The CDR3 runs 14 residues. The CDR3 DNA follows: TGTGCCAGTAGTATCCCTCGAACAGCAAATGAGCAGTTCTTC. Protein sequence: CASSIPRTANEQFF. Combining the CDR3 with reference TRBV19 and TRBJ2-1 gives the whole variable domain DGGITQSPKYLFRKEGQNVTLSCEQNLNHDAMYWYRQDPGQGLRLIYYSQIVNDFQKGDIAEGYSVSREKKESFPLTVTSAQKNPTAFYLCASSIPRTANEQFFGPGTRLTVL.

The genes are TRBV6-5 and TRBJ1-5, with 11 bases identical to TRBD1. This CDR3 spans 15 amino acids. Germline values: CDR1 MNHEY, CDR2 SVGAGI. The ends lost 2 bases at V and 14 bases at J; junction bases unmatched: 11. CDR3 loop: CASSYRRDRGSGEHF. The CDR3 DNA follows: TGTGCCAGCAGTTACCGACGGGACAGGGGGTCCGGGGAGCATTTT.

The chain carries TRBV7-9 and TRBJ2-7; 9 nucleotides match TRBD2. Germline trimming cut 2 bases from V and 0 bases from J; bases unmatched to any gene: 5. Germline V lookup: CDR1 SEHNR, CDR2 FQNEAQ (reference sequence). This CDR3 has 16 residues. The CDR3 loop reads CASSLWVAGDSYEQYF. In nucleotides, the CDR3 is TGTGCCAGCAGCTTATGGGTAGCGGGGGACTCCTACGAGCAGTACTTC.

The chain has TRBV5-4 and TRBJ2-5; D not resolved. Germline assignment: CDR1 SGHNT and CDR2 YYREEE (reference sequence). Trimming shortened V by 5 bases and J by 2 bases, and 16 bases separated the two germline ends. This CDR3 contains 15 residues. The chain's CDR3 is CASRLGRADQETQYF. The DNA of the CDR3 is TGTGCCAGCAGACTTGGACGGGCGGATCAAGAGACCCAGTACTTC.

The J gene is TRBJ2-6, the V gene TRBV28, with D perhaps matching TRBD2 (5 bases). The V end was cut by 3 bases, the J end by 7 bases, with 19 bases between. Germline V gives CDR1 MDHEN, CDR2 SYDVKM. This CDR3 is built from 17 residues. CDR3: CASSLGFSHRGANVLTF. CDR3 sequence (DNA): TGTGCCAGCAGTTTGGGTTTTAGCCACCGGGGAGCCAACGTCCTGACTTTC.

This CDR3 is CASRGDRHTDTQYF. In DNA form, the CDR3 reads TGTGCCAGTAGGGGGGACAGGCACACAGATACGCAGTATTTT. V and J are TRBV19 and TRBJ2-3; 8 nucleotides line up with TRBD1. The germline V gene has CDR1 LNHDA and CDR2 SQIVND (reference sequence). J was trimmed by 2 bases and V by 6 bases; bases with no gene match: 4. This CDR3 contains 14 residues.

The count of this clone is one. The chain links TRBV5-1 to TRBJ2-7; either TRBD1 or TRBD2 may fit D (6 bases each). The germline CDR1 and CDR2 sequences are SGHRS and YFSETQ. Trimming removed 7 bases at V and 6 bases at J, with 14 bases between. The CDR3 is 12 residues long. Here the CDR3 DNA reads TGCGCCAGCGAGGGGGGTGACTTCGAGCAGTACTTC. Amino acid sequence: CASEGGDFEQYF.

J is TRBJ2-7 and V is TRBV7-2; 10 bases align to TRBD1. Germline CDR1 and CDR2: SGHTA and FQGNSA. The CDR3 totals 14 residues. The trim removed 5 bases at V and 4 bases at J, leaving 5 bases unmatched. CDR3 DNA sequence: TGTGCCAGCAGCCCGGGGACAGGGGATTACGAGCAGTACTTC. This translates into CASSPGTGDYEQYF.

The chain links TRBV6-4 to TRBJ2-3; 11 nucleotides agree with TRBD2. V gave up 4 bases and J gave up 4 bases; unmatched junction bases: 1. Germline CDR1 reads MRHNA; CDR2 reads SNTAGT. This CDR3 is built from 14 residues. CDR3 in amino acids: CASSASGGPDTQYF. The CDR3 region has the DNA TGTGCCAGCAGTGCTAGCGGGGGGCCAGATACGCAGTATTTT.